Below, one T cell receptor (beta chain) is given with its context. The target antigen is unknown. These data originate in a study of radiotherapy plus CTLA-4 blockade in lung cancer. General study points: Following radiotherapy plus ipilimumab, tumor-derived TCR clones expanded in the blood. Early blood T cell clone dynamics reportedly forecast response best, with interferon-beta.

TCRdb keeps only in-frame clones here, not all; method: immunoSEQ multiplex PCR. The data contain 55,000 to 65,000 clones, 70% to 80% of them singletons. This clonotype was sampled from a human donor with non-small cell lung cancer who had a complete response to radiotherapy plus ipilimumab. Material: peripheral blood, obtained from a patient treated with radiotherapy plus ipilimumab.

The CDR3 spells CASSYGQGTYEQYF. In nucleotides, the CDR3 is TGTGCCAGCAGTTACGGACAGGGGACCTACGAGCAGTACTTC. The V gene is TRBV6-5, the J gene TRBJ2-7, with 9 positions matching TRBD1. The germline V gene has CDR1 MNHEY and CDR2 SVGAGI. The trim removed 2 bases at V and 2 bases at J, leaving 1 base unmatched. The CDR3 has 14 residues.